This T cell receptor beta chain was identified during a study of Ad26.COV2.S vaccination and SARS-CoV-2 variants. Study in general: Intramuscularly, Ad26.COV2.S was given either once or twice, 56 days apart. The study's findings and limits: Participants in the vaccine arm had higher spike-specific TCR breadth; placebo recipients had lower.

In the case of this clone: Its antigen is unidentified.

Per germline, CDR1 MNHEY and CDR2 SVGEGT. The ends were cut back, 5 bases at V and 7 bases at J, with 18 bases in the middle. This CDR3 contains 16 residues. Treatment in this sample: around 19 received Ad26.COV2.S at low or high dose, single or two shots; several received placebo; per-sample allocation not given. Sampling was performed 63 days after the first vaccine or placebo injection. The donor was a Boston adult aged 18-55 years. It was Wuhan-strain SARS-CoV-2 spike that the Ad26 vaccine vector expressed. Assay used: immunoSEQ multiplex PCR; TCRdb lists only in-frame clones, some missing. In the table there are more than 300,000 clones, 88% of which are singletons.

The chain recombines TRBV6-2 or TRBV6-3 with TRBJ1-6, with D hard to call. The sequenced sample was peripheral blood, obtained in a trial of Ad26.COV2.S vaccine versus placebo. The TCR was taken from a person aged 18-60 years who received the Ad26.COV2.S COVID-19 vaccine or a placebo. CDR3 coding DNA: TGTGCCAGCAGTAGACGGACGAAAGCCCCCAATTCACCCCTCCACTTT. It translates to CASSRRTKAPNSPLHF.